One and the same sample provided the 10 T cell receptor beta chains below, sequenced in a study of regulatory T cells in long-lasting Graves disease. Time point described: newly diagnosed GD, antithyroid drugs for less than 3 months. RNA from PBMCs was the source of the TCR library. Library construction for TCR beta used iRepertoire HTBI primers and Arm-PCR of CDR3 regions. Using its own MiXCR run on the multiplex PCR reads, TCRdb lists one record per CDR3 protein. The sample has fewer than 350,000 distinct CDR3 sequences; over 15% are singletons. Sequenced material: peripheral blood mononuclear cells (PBMCs), taken at new diagnosis, from a patient treated with antithyroid drugs. Source of these receptors: a female donor with Graves disease.

This clonotype is a singleton in its sample. The genes are TRBV7-9 and TRBJ1-4; TRBD1 aligns across 7 bases. Germline values: CDR1 SEHNR, CDR2 FQNEAQ (reference sequence). V lost 3 bases to trimming and J lost 5 bases; unmatched junction nucleotides: 15. The CDR3 runs 18 residues. The CDR3 coding sequence is TGTGCCAGCAGCTTTGTCTCGGACAGGATACTACTAAATGAAAAACTGTTTTTT. Its protein is CASSFVSDRILLNEKLFF.

This clonotype was counted ten times or more. The chain combines TRBV6-1 with TRBJ2-3; 14 bases fit TRBD2. Germline values: CDR1 MNHNS, CDR2 SASEGT. The CDR3 runs to 15 residues. Trimming took 6 bases from V and 6 from J; bases not matched to a gene: 5. The CDR3 bases are TGTGCCAGCAGACACCGACTAGCGGGAGGGGATACGCAGTATTTT. Translating gives CASRHRLAGGDTQYF.

This clonotype was seen at least ten times. The chain employs TRBV12-3 or TRBV12-4 and TRBJ1-5; D is unclear. This CDR3 spans 11 amino acids. The V end lost 7 bases, the J end lost 9 bases, and 10 bases lay between the germline ends. CDR3 residues: CASTRAGPQHF. The CDR3 DNA follows: TGTGCCAGCACCCGAGCTGGGCCCCAGCATTTT.

This clonotype was seen ten or more times. The chain combines TRBV12-3 or TRBV12-4 with TRBJ1-5; D perhaps matches TRBD1 (6 bases). V was pared by 6 bases and J by 2 bases, with 11 bases between. CDR3 length equals 14 residues. In DNA, the CDR3 is TGTGCCAGCAGCAGGGAGGGGGGCAATCAGCCCCAGCATTTT. Amino acid sequence: CASSREGGNQPQHF.

The V gene is TRBV19, the J gene TRBJ2-1, with D tentatively TRBD2 (6 bases). V lost 8 bases and J lost 8, with 22 bases in between. CDR1 and CDR2 from the germline V gene are LNHDA and SQIVND (reference sequence). This CDR3 comprises 15 residues. The CDR3 protein is CASFSTAGNTHEQFF. The DNA of the CDR3 is TGTGCCAGTTTCTCGACCGCGGGAAATACACATGAGCAGTTCTTC.

Comment on this clonotype: One junction end does not reproduce the germline sequence, and a read error may be involved. The rearrangement joins TRBV7-7 to TRBJ2-1; D is unresolved. CDR3 length equals 13 residues. CDR1 and CDR2 from the germline V gene are SSHAT and FNYEAQ (reference sequence). CDR3 region: CASSYGVSSEQLF. In DNA form, the CDR3 reads TGTGCTAGCAGCTATGGCGTTTCCAGTGAGCAGCTCTTC.

This clonotype was recorded many times. CDR3 in amino acids: CASRLAGVTGELFF. DNA for the CDR3: TGTGCCAGTAGACTAGCGGGAGTCACCGGGGAGCTGTTTTTT. The rearrangement uses TRBV19 and TRBJ2-2; 11 bases are a match to TRBD2. The CDR3 spans 14 residues. J lost 4 bases, V lost 6 bases, and 1 base had no gene match. Germline CDR1 reads LNHDA; CDR2 reads SQIVND (reference sequence).

This clonotype was recorded at least ten times. The chain combines TRBV11-2 with TRBJ2-7; unclear D gene. V gave up 5 bases and J gave up 4 bases, with 12 bases separating them. Looked up from germline, CDR1 is SGHAT and CDR2 is FQNNGV. The CDR3 runs to 13 residues. CDR3 sequence (DNA): TGTGCCAGCAGCCCCATTCTCGGATACGAGCAGTACTTC. Amino acids: CASSPILGYEQYF. Full variable domain (outside the CDR3, taken from reference TRBV11-2 and TRBJ2-7): EAGVAQSPRYKIIEKRQSVAFWCNPISGHATLYWYQQILGQGPKLLIQFQNNGVVDDSQLPKDRFSAERLKGVDSTLKIQPAKLEDSAVYLCASSPILGYEQYFGPGTRLTVT.

Regarding this clonotype: A read error is possible here, since a much larger clone lies one base away. The chain carries TRBV20-1 and TRBJ2-1, with 9 bases identical to TRBD2. The CDR3 contains 13 residues. Germline V gene lookup returns CDR1 DFQATT and CDR2 SNEGSKA (reference sequence). Trimming cost V 5 bases and J 9 bases; bases outside gene matches: 8. The CDR3 reads CSAGAGGPSEQFF. DNA of the CDR3: TGCAGTGCTGGGGCGGGAGGGCCCTCTGAGCAGTTCTTC.

This clonotype was seen many times. The chain has TRBV28 and TRBJ2-3; 16 nucleotides agree with TRBD2. The V segment lost 2 bases and the J segment 3 bases; nucleotides outside the gene matches: 14. The length of the CDR3 is 21 residues. The germline V gene encodes CDR1 MDHEN and CDR2 SYDVKM. The DNA of the CDR3 is TGTGCCAGCAGTTTACCCGGGACTAGCGGGAGGGGGGTCCTACTAACAGATACGCAGTATTTT. Translation: CASSLPGTSGRGVLLTDTQYF.